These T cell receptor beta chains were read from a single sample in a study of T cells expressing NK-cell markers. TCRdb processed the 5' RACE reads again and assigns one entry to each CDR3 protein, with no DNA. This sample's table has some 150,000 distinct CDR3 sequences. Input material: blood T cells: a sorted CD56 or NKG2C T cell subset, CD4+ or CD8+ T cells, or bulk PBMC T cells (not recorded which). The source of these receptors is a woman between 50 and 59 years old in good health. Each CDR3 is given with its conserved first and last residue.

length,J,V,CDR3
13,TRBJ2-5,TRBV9,CASSGSGQETQYF
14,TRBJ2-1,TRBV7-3,CASSTSLGDNEQFF
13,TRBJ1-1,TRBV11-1,CASSAAGRREAFF
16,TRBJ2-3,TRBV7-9,CASSSPNGRDADTQYF
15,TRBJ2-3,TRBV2,CASSEGGSAGDTQYF
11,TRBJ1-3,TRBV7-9,CASNSGNTIYF
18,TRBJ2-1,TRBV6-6,CASSYSIGEVDIYNEQFF
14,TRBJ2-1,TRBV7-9,CASSSSVIGNEQFF
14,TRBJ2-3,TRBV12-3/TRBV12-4,CASSFLGDTDTQYF
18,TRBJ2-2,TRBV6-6,CASSYSIRGLLNTGELFF
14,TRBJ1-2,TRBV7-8,CASSLVSGAYGYTF
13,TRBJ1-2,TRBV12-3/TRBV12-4,CASNPGSDYGYTF
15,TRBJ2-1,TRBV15,CATSREREGLHEQFF
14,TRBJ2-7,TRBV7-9,CASSYRQEGYEQYF
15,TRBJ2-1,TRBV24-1,CATSDLARGGSEQFF
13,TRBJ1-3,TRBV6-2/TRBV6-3,CASRFEGGNTIYF
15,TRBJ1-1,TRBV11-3,CASSYLTGRNTEAFF
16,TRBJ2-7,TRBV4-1,CASSQEGRGRVWEQYF
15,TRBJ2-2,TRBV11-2,CASSLALGQNGELFF